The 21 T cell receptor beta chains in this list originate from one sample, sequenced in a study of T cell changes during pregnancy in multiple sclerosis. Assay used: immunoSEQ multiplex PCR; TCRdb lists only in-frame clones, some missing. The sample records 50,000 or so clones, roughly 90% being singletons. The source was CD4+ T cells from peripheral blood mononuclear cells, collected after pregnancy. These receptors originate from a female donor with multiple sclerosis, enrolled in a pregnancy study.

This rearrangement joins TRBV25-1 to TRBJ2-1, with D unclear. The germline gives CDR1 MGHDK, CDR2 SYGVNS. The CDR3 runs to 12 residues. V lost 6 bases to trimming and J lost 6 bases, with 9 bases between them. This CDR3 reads CASRLASNEQFF. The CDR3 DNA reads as TGTGCCAGCAGGTTGGCTTCCAATGAGCAGTTCTTC. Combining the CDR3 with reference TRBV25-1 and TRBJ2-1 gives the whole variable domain EADIYQTPRYLVIGTGKKITLECSQTMGHDKMYWYQQDPGMELHLIHYSYGVNSTEKGDLSSESTVSRIRTEHFPLTLESARPSHTSQYLCASRLASNEQFFGPGTRLTVL.

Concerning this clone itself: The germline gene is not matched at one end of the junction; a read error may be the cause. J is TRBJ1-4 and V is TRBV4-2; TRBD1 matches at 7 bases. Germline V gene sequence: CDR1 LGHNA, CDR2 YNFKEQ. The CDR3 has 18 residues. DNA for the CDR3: TGTGCCAGCAGTCAAGCGGAGGGCAGGGGGGCAACTAATGAAAAACTGTTTTTT. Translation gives CASSQAEGRGATNEKLFF.

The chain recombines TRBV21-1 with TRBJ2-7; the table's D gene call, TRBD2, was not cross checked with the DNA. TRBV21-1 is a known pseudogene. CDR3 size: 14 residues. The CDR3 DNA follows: TGTGCCAGCAGCCCTCCGGGAGCCCGGTACGAGCAGTACTTC. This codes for CASSPPGARYEQYF.

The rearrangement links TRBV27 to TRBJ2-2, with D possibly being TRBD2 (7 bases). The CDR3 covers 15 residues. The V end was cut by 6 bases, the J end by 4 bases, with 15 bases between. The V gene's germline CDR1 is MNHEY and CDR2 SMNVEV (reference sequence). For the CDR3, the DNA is TGTGCCAGCAGACGAAGTCGGGGGGCCACCGGGGAGCTGTTTTTT. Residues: CASRRSRGATGELFF.

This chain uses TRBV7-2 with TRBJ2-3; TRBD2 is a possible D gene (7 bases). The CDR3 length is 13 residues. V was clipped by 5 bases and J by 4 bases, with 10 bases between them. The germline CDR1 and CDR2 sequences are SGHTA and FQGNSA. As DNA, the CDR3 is TGTGCCAGCAGCAAGGGGGGGCCAGATACGCAGTATTTT. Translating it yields CASSKGGPDTQYF.

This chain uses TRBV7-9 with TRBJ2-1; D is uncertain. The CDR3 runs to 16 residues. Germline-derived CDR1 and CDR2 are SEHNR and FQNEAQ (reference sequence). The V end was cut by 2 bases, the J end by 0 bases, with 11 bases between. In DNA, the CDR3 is TGTGCCAGCAGCTTACTTGGCCCTAGCTCCTACAATGAGCAGTTCTTC. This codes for CASSLLGPSSYNEQFF.

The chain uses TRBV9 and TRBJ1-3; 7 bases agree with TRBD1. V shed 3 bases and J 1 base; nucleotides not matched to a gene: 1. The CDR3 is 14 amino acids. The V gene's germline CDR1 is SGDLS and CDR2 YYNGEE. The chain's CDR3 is CASSATGSGNTIYF. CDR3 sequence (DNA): TGTGCCAGCAGCGCGACAGGGTCTGGAAACACCATATATTTT.

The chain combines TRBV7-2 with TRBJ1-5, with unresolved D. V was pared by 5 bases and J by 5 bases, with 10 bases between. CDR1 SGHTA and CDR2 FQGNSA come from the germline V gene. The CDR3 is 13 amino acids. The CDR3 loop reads CASSRLVDQPQHF. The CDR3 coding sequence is TGTGCCAGCAGCCGCCTAGTGGATCAGCCCCAGCATTTT.

The CDR3 region is CASSLQGAEQPQHF. The CDR3 DNA is TGTGCCAGTAGTCTACAGGGGGCGGAACAGCCCCAGCATTTT. This chain connects TRBV19 to TRBJ1-5; 9 bases fit TRBD1. Germline CDR1 reads LNHDA; CDR2 reads SQIVND (reference sequence). The CDR3 runs to 14 residues. The ends lost 5 bases at V and 7 bases at J; junction bases unmatched: 6.

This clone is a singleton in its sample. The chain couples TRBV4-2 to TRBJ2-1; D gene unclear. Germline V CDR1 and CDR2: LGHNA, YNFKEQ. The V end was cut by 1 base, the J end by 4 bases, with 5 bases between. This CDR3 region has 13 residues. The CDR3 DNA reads TGTGCCAGCAGCCAAGGAGGATACAATGAGCAGTTCTTC. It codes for CASSQGGYNEQFF.

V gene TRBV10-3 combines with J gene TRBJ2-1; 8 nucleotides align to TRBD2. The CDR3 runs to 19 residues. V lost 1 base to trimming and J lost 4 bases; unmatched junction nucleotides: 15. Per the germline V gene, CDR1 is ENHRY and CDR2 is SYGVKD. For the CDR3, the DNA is TGTGCCATCAGTGAGTGGGCTAGCGGGCTCCAGGGGTCTTACAATGAGCAGTTCTTC. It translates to CAISEWASGLQGSYNEQFF.

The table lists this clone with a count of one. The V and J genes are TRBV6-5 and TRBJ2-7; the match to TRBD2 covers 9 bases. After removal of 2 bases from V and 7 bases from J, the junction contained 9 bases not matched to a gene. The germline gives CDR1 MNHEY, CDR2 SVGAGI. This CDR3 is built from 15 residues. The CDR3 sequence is CASSYESSGTGEQYF. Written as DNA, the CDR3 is TGTGCCAGCAGTTACGAGTCTAGCGGGACGGGGGAGCAGTACTTC.

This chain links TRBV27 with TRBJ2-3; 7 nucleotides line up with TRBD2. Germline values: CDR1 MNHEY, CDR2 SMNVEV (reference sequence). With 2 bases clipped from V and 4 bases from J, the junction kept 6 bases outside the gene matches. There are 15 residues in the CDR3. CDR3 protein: CASSLLRGRADTQYF. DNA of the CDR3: TGTGCCAGCAGTTTACTCCGGGGGAGGGCAGATACGCAGTATTTT.

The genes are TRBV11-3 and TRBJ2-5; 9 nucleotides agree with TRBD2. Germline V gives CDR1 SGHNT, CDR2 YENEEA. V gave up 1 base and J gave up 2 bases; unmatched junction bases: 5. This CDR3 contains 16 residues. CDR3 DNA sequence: TGTGCCAGCAGCTTAGTGCTAGCGGGGTCACAAGAGACCCAGTACTTC. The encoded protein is CASSLVLAGSQETQYF.

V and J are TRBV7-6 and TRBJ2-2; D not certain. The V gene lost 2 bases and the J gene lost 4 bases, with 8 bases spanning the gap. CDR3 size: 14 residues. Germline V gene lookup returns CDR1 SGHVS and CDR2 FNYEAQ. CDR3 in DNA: TGTGCCAGCAGCTTAATTCCGGGCACCGGGGAGCTGTTTTTT. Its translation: CASSLIPGTGELFF.

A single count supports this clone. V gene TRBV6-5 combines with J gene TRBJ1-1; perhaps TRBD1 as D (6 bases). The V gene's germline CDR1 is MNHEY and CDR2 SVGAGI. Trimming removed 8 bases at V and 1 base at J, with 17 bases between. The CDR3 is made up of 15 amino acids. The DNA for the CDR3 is TGTGCCAGCCGCTTGGACAGTCGGTCGAACACTGAAGCTTTCTTT. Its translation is CASRLDSRSNTEAFF.

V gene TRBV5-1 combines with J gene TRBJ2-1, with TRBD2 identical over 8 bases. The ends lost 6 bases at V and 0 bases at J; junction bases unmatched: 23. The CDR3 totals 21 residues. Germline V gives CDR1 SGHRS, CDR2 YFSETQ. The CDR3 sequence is CASKISEHLPRGGISYNEQFF. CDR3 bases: TGCGCCAGCAAAATCAGCGAGCACCTCCCCCGCGGGGGGATCTCCTACAATGAGCAGTTCTTC.

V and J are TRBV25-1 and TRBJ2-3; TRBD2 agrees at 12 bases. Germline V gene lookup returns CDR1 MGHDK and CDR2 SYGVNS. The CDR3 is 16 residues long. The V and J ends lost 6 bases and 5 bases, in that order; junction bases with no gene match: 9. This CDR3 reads CASSLGLAGKVDTQYF. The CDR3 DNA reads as TGTGCCAGCAGCCTTGGACTAGCGGGAAAGGTAGATACGCAGTATTTT.

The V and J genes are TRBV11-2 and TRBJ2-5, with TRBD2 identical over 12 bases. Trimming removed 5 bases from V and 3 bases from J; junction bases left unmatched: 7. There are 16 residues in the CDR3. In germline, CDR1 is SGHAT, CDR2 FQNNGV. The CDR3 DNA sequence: TGTGCCAGCAGCCATGGACTAGCGGGGCCCGAAGAGACCCAGTACTTC. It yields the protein CASSHGLAGPEETQYF.

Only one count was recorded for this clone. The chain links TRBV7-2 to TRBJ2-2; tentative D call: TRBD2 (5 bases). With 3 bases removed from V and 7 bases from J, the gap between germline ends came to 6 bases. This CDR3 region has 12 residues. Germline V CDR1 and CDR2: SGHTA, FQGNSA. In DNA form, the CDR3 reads TGTGCCAGCAGCTTCACTAGCGGGGAGCTGTTTTTT. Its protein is CASSFTSGELFF.

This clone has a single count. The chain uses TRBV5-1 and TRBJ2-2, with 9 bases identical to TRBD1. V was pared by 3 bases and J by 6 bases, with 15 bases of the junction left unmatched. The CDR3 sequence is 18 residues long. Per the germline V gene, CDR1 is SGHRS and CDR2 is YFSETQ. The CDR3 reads CASSSVRGTGLGAGELFF. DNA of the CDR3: TGCGCCAGCAGCTCCGTTCGAGGGACAGGGTTAGGTGCCGGGGAGCTGTTTTTT.